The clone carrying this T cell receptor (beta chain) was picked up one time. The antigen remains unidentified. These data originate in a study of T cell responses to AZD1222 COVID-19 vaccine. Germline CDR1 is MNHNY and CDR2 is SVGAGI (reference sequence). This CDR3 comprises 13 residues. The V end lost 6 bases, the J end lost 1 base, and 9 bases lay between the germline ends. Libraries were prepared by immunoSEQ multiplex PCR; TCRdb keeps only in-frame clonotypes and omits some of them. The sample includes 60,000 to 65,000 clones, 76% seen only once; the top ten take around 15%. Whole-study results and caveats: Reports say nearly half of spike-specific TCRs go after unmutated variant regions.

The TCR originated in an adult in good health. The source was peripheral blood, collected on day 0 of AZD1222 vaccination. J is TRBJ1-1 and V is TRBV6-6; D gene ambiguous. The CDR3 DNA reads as TGTGCCAGCAGCGGGCCCTCGAACACTGAAGCTTTCTTT. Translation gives CASSGPSNTEAFF.